Following are 12 T cell receptor beta chains from one sample sequenced in a study of neurological immune-mediated disorders. TCRdb fed the 5' RACE reads into MiXCR, producing one record per CDR3 protein. The data contain over 45,000 distinct CDR3 sequences, approximately 3.6% of them seen just once; the ten biggest clones take up 1.5% to 2%. Sequencing was performed on CD4+ T cells from blood. These receptors all come from a woman in her forties with multiple sclerosis.

This clonotype was picked up many times. The DNA of the CDR3 is TGCGCCAGCAGCTTGGTAGGGATCGGCGGCTACACCTTC. Amino acids: CASSLVGIGGYTF. The gene calls are TRBV5-1 and TRBJ1-2; no reliable D call. This CDR3 is 13 amino acids long. Germline CDR1 SGHRS, CDR2 YFSETQ. The ends were cut back, 0 bases at V and 8 bases at J, with 11 bases in the middle.

This clonotype was counted ten times or more. This chain joins TRBV3-1 and TRBJ2-5; D gene ambiguous. The germline CDR1 and CDR2 sequences are LGHDT and YNNKEL (reference sequence). The CDR3 is made up of 15 amino acids. Trimming took off 1 base at V and 4 bases at J, with 13 bases between the two ends. The CDR3 coding sequence is TGTGCCAGCAGCCAAGGGAAGGATTATAGAGAGACCCAGTACTTC. Its translation: CASSQGKDYRETQYF.

This clonotype came up many times. This rearrangement joins TRBV3-1 to TRBJ2-3, with 8 bases identical to TRBD2. The V gene end was trimmed by 0 bases and the J gene end by 2 bases; junction bases not matched to a gene: 7. This CDR3 spans 17 amino acids. Germline V gene sequence: CDR1 LGHDT, CDR2 YNNKEL (reference sequence). CDR3 loop: CASSQDPAGAHTDTQYF. CDR3 sequence (DNA): TGTGCCAGCAGCCAAGATCCAGCGGGGGCCCACACAGATACGCAGTATTTT.

This clonotype was recorded at least ten times. J is TRBJ2-1 and V is TRBV4-1, with TRBD1 matching 10 bases. Germline V CDR1 and CDR2: MGHRA, YSYEKL. The CDR3 loop spans 16 amino acids. With 4 bases clipped from V and 3 bases from J, the junction kept 6 bases outside the gene matches. CDR3 loop: CASSPPDRGDYNEQFF. As DNA, the CDR3 is TGCGCCAGCAGCCCGCCGGACAGGGGGGACTACAATGAGCAGTTCTTC.

This clonotype showed up many times. The DNA of the CDR3 is TGCAGTGCTAGAAGCCTAGCGGGGTGGGGCACAGATACGCAGTATTTT. It codes for CSARSLAGWGTDTQYF. The genes are TRBV20-1 and TRBJ2-3; 9 bases are shared with TRBD2. Germline values: CDR1 DFQATT, CDR2 SNEGSKA (reference sequence). The CDR3 runs to 16 residues. Trimming removed 2 bases from V and 1 base from J; junction bases left unmatched: 7.

At least ten counts were recorded for this clonotype. The rearrangement joins TRBV5-1 to TRBJ1-3; 7 bases match TRBD1. The CDR3 covers 15 residues. V shed 2 bases and J 2 bases; nucleotides not matched to a gene: 4. In germline, CDR1 is SGHRS, CDR2 YFSETQ. As DNA, the CDR3 is TGCGCCAGCAGCTTCCAGACAGGGACTGGAAACACCATATATTTT. It specifies CASSFQTGTGNTIYF. Based on the CDR3 plus reference TRBV5-1 and TRBJ1-3, the full variable domain is KAGVTQTPRYLIKTRGQQVTLSCSPISGHRSVSWYQQTPGQGLQFLFEYFSETQRNKGNFPGRFSGRQFSNSRSEMNVSTLELGDSALYLCASSFQTGTGNTIYFGEGSWLTVV.

The table lists this clonotype with many counts. This rearrangement joins TRBV18 to TRBJ1-1; D perhaps matches TRBD1 (5 bases). Trimming stripped 3 bases from V and 6 bases from J, with 11 bases between. CDR1 KGHSH and CDR2 LQKENI come from the germline V gene. The CDR3 sequence is 13 residues long. CDR3 amino acids: CASSPRAEAEAFF. The CDR3 nucleotides are TGTGCCAGCTCACCCAGGGCGGAGGCTGAAGCTTTCTTT.

This clonotype occurred many times. The chain has TRBV5-1 and TRBJ2-7; 7 bases are shared with TRBD1. The V segment lost 4 bases and the J segment 5 bases; nucleotides outside the gene matches: 9. Germline assignment: CDR1 SGHRS and CDR2 YFSETQ. There are 14 residues in the CDR3. The CDR3 DNA follows: TGCGCCAGCAGCGTTGGACAGGTTAGGGACGAGCAGTACTTC. It specifies CASSVGQVRDEQYF.

The table lists this clonotype with many counts. This chain links TRBV5-1 with TRBJ2-1; tentative D call: TRBD2 (6 bases). The CDR3 covers 16 residues. Germline CDR1 and CDR2: SGHRS and YFSETQ. The V and J ends lost 4 bases and 3 bases respectively, with 17 bases between them. CDR3: CASSPTAGRFYNEQFF. The CDR3, as DNA: TGCGCCAGCAGCCCGACTGCGGGACGGTTCTACAATGAGCAGTTCTTC.

At least ten counts were recorded for this clonotype. The chain joins TRBV5-1 to TRBJ1-6; D not certain. Germline V lookup: CDR1 SGHRS, CDR2 YFSETQ. V lost 0 bases and J lost 4, with 11 bases in between. This CDR3 contains 16 residues. In DNA form, the CDR3 reads TGCGCCAGCAGCTTGGCCGGCCAGAGATATAATTCACCCCTCCACTTT. It codes for CASSLAGQRYNSPLHF.

This clonotype was recorded at least ten times. The J gene is TRBJ2-7, the V gene TRBV20-1, with TRBD2 identical over 14 bases. The CDR3 covers 14 residues. With 5 bases clipped from V and 5 bases from J, the junction kept 5 bases outside the gene matches. Germline V gene sequence: CDR1 DFQATT, CDR2 SNEGSKA (reference sequence). CDR3 region: CSAFMGLAGDEQYF. Here the CDR3 DNA reads TGCAGTGCTTTTATGGGACTAGCGGGGGACGAGCAGTACTTC.

This clonotype was observed a handful of times. The CDR3 bases are TGTGCCAGCTCACCACGGCAGGGGGCGAATGAAAAACTGTTTTTT. This translates into CASSPRQGANEKLFF. This rearrangement joins TRBV18 to TRBJ1-4; 8 bases fit TRBD1. This CDR3 spans 15 amino acids. The junction had 3 bases not matched to a gene; V was cut back by 1 base and J by 5 bases. CDR1 and CDR2 from the germline V gene are KGHSH and LQKENI.